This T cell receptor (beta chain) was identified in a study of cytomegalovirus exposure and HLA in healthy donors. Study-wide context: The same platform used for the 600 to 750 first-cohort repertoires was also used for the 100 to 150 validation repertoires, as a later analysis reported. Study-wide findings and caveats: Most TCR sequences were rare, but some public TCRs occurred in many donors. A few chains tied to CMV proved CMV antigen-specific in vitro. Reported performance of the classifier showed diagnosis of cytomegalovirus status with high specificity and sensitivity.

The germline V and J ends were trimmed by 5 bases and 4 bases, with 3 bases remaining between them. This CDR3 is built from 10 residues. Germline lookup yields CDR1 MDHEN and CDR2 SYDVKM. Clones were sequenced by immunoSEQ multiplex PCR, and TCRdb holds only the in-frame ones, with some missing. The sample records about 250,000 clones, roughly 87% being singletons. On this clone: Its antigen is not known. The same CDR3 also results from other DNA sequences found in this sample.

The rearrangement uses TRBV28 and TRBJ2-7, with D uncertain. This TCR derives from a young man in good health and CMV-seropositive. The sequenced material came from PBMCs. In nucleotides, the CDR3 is TGTGCCAGCAGTAGGTACGAGCAGTACTTC. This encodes CASSRYEQYF.